The sequence of this T cell receptor beta chain was determined in a study of regulatory T cells in long-lasting Graves disease (dated by TCRdb to the early 2020s). The study in broad terms: Antithyroid drugs had been taken for less than 3 months by newly diagnosed Graves' disease patients. This study used TCR sequencing and RNA sequencing of peripheral blood to compare persistent Graves' disease patients against newly diagnosed Graves' disease patients. The study took place in China and was registered as a clinical trial. A total of roughly 35 samples underwent TCR sequencing: about 13 from persistent and roughly 20 from newly diagnosed Graves' disease patients.

The sample's time point label, decoded: newly diagnosed GD, antithyroid drugs for less than 3 months. For both TCR sequencing and RNA sequencing, RNA was extracted from PBMCs in TRIzol. The diagnosis of Graves' disease followed American Thyroid Association guidelines. Patients for the study were recruited at an endocrinology department in Xi'an, China. Each patient gave approximately 9 milliliters of peripheral blood, collected in an EDTA anticoagulant tube. Ficoll Paque Plus density gradient separation was used to isolate PBMCs, and no further T cell sorting was performed. An Agilent 2100 Bioanalyzer and agarose gel were used to check RNA quality, and a NanoDrop 2000 was used to measure RNA concentration. Per the germline V gene, MDHEN is the CDR1 and SYDVKM is the CDR2. V loses 6 bases at its end and J loses 0 bases; junction bases beyond the gene matches: 8. The CDR3 has 16 amino acids, counting the end cysteine and phenylalanine. The entry retains the CDR3 DNA only, 48 bases that are in frame from base 1.

As for this clonotype: Which antigen it targets is not known. No much larger clonotype is one base removed from it; base qualities were not supplied.

The library was produced with multiplex PCR. The instrument was an Illumina HiSeq 4000. CDR3 regions were amplified by Arm-PCR with iRepertoire HTBI primers to construct TCR beta libraries. Before sequencing, the PCR products underwent gel purification. In the source study's methods: Gene usage analysis of CDR3 amino acid clonotypes used the 55 to 80 TRBV and 14 to 15 TRBJ segments found across samples. COPE and FqMerger were used to merge filtered high-quality paired reads into contigs. BLAST was used to align contigs to IMGT TRBV, TRBD and TRBJ reference genes, and CDR3 was defined according to IMGT. Clonotypes above 0.1% frequency were classified as highly expanded clones. Shannon entropy was used to measure repertoire diversity, and the Gini coefficient was used to measure V-J evenness. A clonotype was considered public if more than one individual shared it. TCRdb redid the processing of the public reads, applying fastp at Q25 and MiXCR, and retained in-frame beta chains. Each CDR3 protein gets just one entry, which takes the most common genes and DNA from the rows behind it. The V and J calls were not made by the authors but by TCRdb's processing. A total of approximately 560,000 distinct CDR3 sequences appear in this sample, 16% of them only once. The ten largest clones add up to about 12% of the sample.

Broader findings and caveats from the paper: Only the TCR beta chain was sequenced and analyzed. TRBV28, TRBJ1-2 and TRBJ2-5 were preferentially used in persistent disease, while TRBV20-1 and TRBJ2-1 were favored in newly diagnosed disease. The authors acknowledged the small sample size as a limitation that may reduce accuracy. Compared with newly diagnosed patients, patients with persistent Graves' disease had lower TCR Shannon entropy and fewer highly expanded clones, which suggests clonal expansion. Because the primary lesion, thyroid tissue, could not be accessed, the study looked at peripheral blood alone. A larger number of public clonotypes was shared among persistent patients (about 2,700) than among newly diagnosed patients (approximately 1,000).

These data were also filed under a second study, of T cells in Graves' hyperthyroidism and ophthalmopathy. The second study reports: A patient counted as having stable Graves' hyperthyroidism if no progression to ophthalmopathy occurred over 18 months of follow-up. Hyperthyroidism patients were newly diagnosed, with disease duration under 2 months, and aged 18 to 65 years. The study excluded patients with uncontrolled infections, other autoimmune diseases, pregnancy or lactation. Diagnoses were established on the basis of clinical symptoms, serum thyroxine and TRAb, thyroid ultrasound, and orbital computed tomography. A first-round RT-PCR of the TCR CDR3 used the HTBI primer set with the Qiagen OneStep RT-PCR kit. Blood samples also contained most of the expanded thyroid clonotypes (frequency above 0.001), which suggests that blood repertoires may reflect thyroid immune responses. Ophthalmopathy was separated from stable hyperthyroidism by a 13 V-J signature model, with approximately 90% sensitivity and about 81% specificity obtained in cross-validation and 80%/75% obtained in testing. In validation, the model predicted progression to ophthalmopathy a median of roughly 6.2 months before onset, with approximately 70% sensitivity and more than 72% specificity. To identify distinguishing TCR V-J signatures, a discovery cohort of 100 patients was used, comprising some 45 with Graves' ophthalmopathy and some 60 with stable Graves' hyperthyroidism. An independent validation cohort of about 19 hyperthyroidism patients and about 15 patients who later progressed to ophthalmopathy tested prospective prediction of ophthalmopathy. The 95 to 100 discovery patients were randomly divided into training and test sets at a 7:3 ratio. The study also compared thyroid tissue and blood T-cell repertoires from about 6 Graves' hyperthyroidism patients. Once sampling was done, hyperthyroidism patients were given methimazole at a starting dose of 30 mg daily, whereas ophthalmopathy patients were given high-dose intravenous methylprednisolone. The libraries were constructed in a second round of multiplex PCR and then size-selected and purified. Paired-end sequencing of the libraries was performed with 100 bp reads on an Illumina HiSeq2000. SOAPnuke was used to process the raw data, removing reads that contained adapters or uncalled bases, had a mean Phred below 15, or lacked an exact match to the constant primer or identifier. High-quality paired reads were merged using COPE v1.2.5, and each unique nucleotide sequence was defined as a clonotype. MiTCR v1.1 was used to align clonotypes to the IMGT TRBV, TRBD and TRBJ reference segments. The analysis included only V-J combinations with a frequency above 0.0001, which together covered roughly 99% of the repertoires. The TCS score was defined as the ratio of F50 (clonal expansion) to E x V (chaos), calculated using BLOSUM62-based TCRdist between CDR3 peptides within each V-J. Welch's t-statistics and random forest reduced 500 to 650 V-J features to around 14, which were used in a naive Bayes classifier (R e1071). No statistical method was used to set the sample size in advance, and investigators knew the group allocation. According to the paper, TCR Vbeta CDR3 sequencing was carried out on around 140 peripheral blood samples, which came from fewer than 50 ophthalmopathy, under 85 hyperthyroidism and about 17 progressor patients.

Sequences were derived from peripheral blood mononuclear cells (PBMCs), sampled at new diagnosis, from a patient treated with antithyroid drugs. The sequence links TRBV28 to TRBJ1-5, with TRBD1 identical over 7 junction bases. This receptor was obtained from a man between 18 and 29 years old with Graves disease. Donor details come from another sample of the same person, matched by shared clones. Read as DNA, the sequence is TGTGCCAGCAGGCTCGGGACAGATCTTAGCAATCAGCCCCAGCATTTT. Translated, this gives CASRLGTDLSNQPQHF.